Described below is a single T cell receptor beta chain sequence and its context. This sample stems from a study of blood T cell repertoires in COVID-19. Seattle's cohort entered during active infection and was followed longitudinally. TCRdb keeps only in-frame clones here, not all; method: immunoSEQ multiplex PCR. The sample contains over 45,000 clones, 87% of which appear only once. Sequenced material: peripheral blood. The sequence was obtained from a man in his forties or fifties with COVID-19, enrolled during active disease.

CDR3 in amino acids: CASSLVGEGQYF. CDR3 sequence (DNA): TGTGCCAGCAGTTTAGTTGGAGAGGGCCAGTACTTC. The chain uses TRBV12-3 or TRBV12-4 and TRBJ2-5; perhaps TRBD2 as D (5 bases). The CDR3 contains 12 residues. Deletions cut 1 base from V and 10 bases from J, with 10 bases between.